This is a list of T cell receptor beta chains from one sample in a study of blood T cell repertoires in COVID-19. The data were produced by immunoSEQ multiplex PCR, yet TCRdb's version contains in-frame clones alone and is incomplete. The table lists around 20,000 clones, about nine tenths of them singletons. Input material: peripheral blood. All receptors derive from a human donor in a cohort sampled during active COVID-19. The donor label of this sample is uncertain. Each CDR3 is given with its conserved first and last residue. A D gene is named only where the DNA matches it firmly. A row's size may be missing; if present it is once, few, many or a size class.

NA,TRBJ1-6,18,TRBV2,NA,CASRRPVFQPPYNSPLHF,TGTGCCAGCAGGCGGCCTGTCTTTCAACCGCCCTATAATTCACCCCTCCACTTT
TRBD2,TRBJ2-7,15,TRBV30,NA,CAWSPSGDTSHEQYF,TGTGCCTGGAGTCCTAGCGGGGATACGTCCCACGAGCAGTACTTC
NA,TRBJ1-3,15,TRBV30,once,CAWSLSRGSGNTIYF,TGTGCCTGGAGTCTAAGCAGAGGCTCTGGAAACACCATATATTTT
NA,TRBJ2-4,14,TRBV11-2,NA,CASSLGSTKNIQYF,TGTGCCAGCAGCTTAGGCAGTACCAAAAACATTCAGTACTTC
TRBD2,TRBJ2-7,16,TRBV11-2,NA,CASSSPTSGRIYEQYF,TGTGCCAGCAGCTCCCCCACCAGCGGGAGGATCTACGAGCAGTACTTC
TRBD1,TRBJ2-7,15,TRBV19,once,CASSKPGQGVREQYF,TGTGCCAGTAGTAAACCGGGACAGGGGGTTAGGGAGCAGTACTTC
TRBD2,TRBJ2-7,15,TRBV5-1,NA,CASSWGLAGSYEQYF,TGCGCCAGCAGCTGGGGACTAGCGGGCTCCTACGAGCAGTACTTC
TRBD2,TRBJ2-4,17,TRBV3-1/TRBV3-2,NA,CASSQVGGRAGGNIQYF,TGTGCCAGCAGCCAAGTAGGCGGGAGGGCCGGGGGAAACATTCAGTACTTC
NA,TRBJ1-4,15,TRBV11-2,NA,CASSSPSATNEKLFF,TGTGCCAGCAGCTCTCCGTCTGCAACTAATGAAAAACTGTTTTTT
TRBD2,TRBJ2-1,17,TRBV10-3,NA,CAISESGLATSYNEQFF,TGTGCCATCAGTGAGTCGGGACTAGCGACCTCCTACAATGAGCAGTTCTTC
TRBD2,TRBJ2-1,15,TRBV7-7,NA,CASSLGLAGNNEQFF,TGTGCTAGCAGCTTGGGACTAGCGGGGAACAATGAGCAGTTCTTC
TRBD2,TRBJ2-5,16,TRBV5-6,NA,CASSLGPAGGQETQYF,TGTGCCAGCAGCTTGGGGCCAGCGGGAGGGCAAGAGACCCAGTACTTC
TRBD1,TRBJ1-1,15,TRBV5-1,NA,CASSFQDRGSTEAFF,TGCGCCAGCAGCTTCCAGGACAGGGGGAGCACTGAAGCTTTCTTT
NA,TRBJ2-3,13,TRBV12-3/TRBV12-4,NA,CASRGTGGIGQYF,TGTGCCAGCAGGGGTACGGGGGGCATCGGGCAGTATTTT
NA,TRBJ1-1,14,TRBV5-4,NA,CASNIKGPNTEAFF,TGTGCCAGCAATATTAAGGGGCCGAACACTGAAGCTTTCTTT
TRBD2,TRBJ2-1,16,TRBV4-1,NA,CASSQAGTSGYNEQFF,TGCGCCAGCAGCCAAGCCGGGACTAGCGGGTACAATGAGCAGTTCTTC
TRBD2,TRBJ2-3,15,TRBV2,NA,CASRAGLAGQDTQYF,TGTGCCAGCAGAGCGGGACTAGCGGGACAAGATACGCAGTATTTT
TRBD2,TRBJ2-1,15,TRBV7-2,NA,CASSSGLAGYNEQFF,TGTGCCAGCAGCTCCGGACTAGCGGGGTACAATGAGCAGTTCTTC
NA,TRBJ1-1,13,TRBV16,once,CASSRQSNTEAFF,TGTGCCAGCAGCCGACAGTCCAACACTGAAGCTTTCTTT
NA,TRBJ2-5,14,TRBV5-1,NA,CASSLTVESETQYF,TGCGCCAGCAGCTTAACCGTGGAGTCGGAGACCCAGTACTTC
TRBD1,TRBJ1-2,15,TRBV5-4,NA,CASRPGTGINYGYTF,TGTGCCAGCAGACCCGGGACAGGGATTAACTATGGCTACACCTTC
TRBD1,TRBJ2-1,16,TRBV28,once,CASSFLGQGGYNEQFF,TGTGCCAGCAGCTTTCTCGGACAGGGGGGCTACAATGAGCAGTTCTTC
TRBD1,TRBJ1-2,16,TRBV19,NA,CASNGGQGPLNYGYTF,TGTGCCAGTAACGGGGGACAGGGGCCACTTAACTATGGCTACACCTTC
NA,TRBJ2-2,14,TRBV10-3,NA,CAISPGSFTGELFF,TGTGCCATCAGTCCCGGGTCCTTCACCGGGGAGCTGTTTTTT
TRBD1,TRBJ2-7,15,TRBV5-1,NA,CASSLTGQPAYEQYF,TGCGCCAGCAGCTTAACGGGACAGCCCGCCTACGAGCAGTACTTC
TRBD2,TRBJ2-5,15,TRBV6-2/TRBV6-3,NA,CASSLAGGSQETQYF,TGTGCCAGCAGTTTAGCGGGAGGGTCCCAAGAGACCCAGTACTTC
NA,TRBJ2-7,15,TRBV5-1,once,CASSSAGHRSYEQYF,TGCGCCAGCAGCTCTGCAGGGCATCGTTCCTACGAGCAGTACTTC
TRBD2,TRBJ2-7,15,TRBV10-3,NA,CAISRTSGRRYEQYF,TGTGCCATCAGTCGTACTAGCGGGAGAAGGTACGAGCAGTACTTC
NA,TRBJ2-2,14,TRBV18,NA,CASSRQGNAGELFF,TGTGCCAGCTCAAGGCAGGGGAACGCCGGGGAGCTGTTTTTT
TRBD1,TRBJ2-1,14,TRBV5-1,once,CASSAGTEANEQFF,TGCGCCAGCAGCGCCGGGACAGAAGCCAATGAGCAGTTCTTC
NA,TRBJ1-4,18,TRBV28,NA,CASSPPGGGVGTNEKLFF,TGTGCCAGCAGTCCGCCAGGTGGAGGGGTCGGAACTAATGAAAAACTGTTTTTT
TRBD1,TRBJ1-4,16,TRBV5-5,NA,CASSPRQGTTNEKLFF,TGTGCCAGCAGCCCTAGACAGGGGACAACTAATGAAAAACTGTTTTTT
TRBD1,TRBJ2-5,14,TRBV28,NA,CASSLNRGGETQYF,TGTGCCAGCAGTTTAAACAGGGGCGGTGAGACCCAGTACTTC
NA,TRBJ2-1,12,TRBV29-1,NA,CSVYAVGDEQFF,TGCAGCGTTTACGCGGTCGGCGATGAGCAGTTCTTC
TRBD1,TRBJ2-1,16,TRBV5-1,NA,CASSFRGTGGLDEQFF,TGCGCCAGCAGCTTCCGTGGGACAGGGGGTTTGGATGAGCAGTTCTTC
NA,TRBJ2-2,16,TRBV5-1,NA,CASSLVGVMLTGELFF,TGCGCCAGCAGCTTGGTCGGAGTAATGTTGACCGGGGAGCTGTTTTTT
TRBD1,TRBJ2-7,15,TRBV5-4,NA,CASSRDRGMSYEQYF,TGTGCCAGCAGTCGCGACAGGGGAATGTCCTACGAGCAGTACTTC
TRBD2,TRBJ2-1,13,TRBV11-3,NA,CASSSGGDNEQFF,TGTGCCAGCAGCTCCGGGGGGGACAATGAGCAGTTCTTC
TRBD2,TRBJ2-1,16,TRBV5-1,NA,CASSLLPSGSYNEQFF,TGCGCCAGCAGCTTGCTCCCTAGCGGGAGTTACAATGAGCAGTTCTTC
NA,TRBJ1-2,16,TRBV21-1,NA,CASSKLTGGAGFGYTF,TGTGCCAGCAGCAAACTCACAGGGGGCGCAGGTTTTGGCTACACCTTC
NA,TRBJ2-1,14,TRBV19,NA,CASSIGRGPFEQFF,TGTGCCAGTAGTATAGGAAGAGGGCCTTTTGAGCAGTTCTTC
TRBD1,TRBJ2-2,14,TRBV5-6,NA,CASRKQGITGELFF,TGTGCCAGCAGAAAACAGGGGATCACCGGGGAGCTGTTTTTT
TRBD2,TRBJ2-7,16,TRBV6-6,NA,CASSYGLAAVGYEQYF,TGTGCCAGCAGTTACGGACTAGCAGCTGTTGGCTACGAGCAGTACTTC
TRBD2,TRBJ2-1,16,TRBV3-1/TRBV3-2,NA,CASSQVAGVGPGEQFF,TGTGCCAGCAGCCAAGTGGCGGGAGTGGGGCCCGGTGAGCAGTTCTTC
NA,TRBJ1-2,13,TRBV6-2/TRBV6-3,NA,CASSYRGAKGYTF,TGTGCCAGCAGTTACAGGGGCGCCAAAGGCTACACCTTC
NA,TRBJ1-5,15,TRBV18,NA,CASSPPGLSNQPQHF,TGTGCCAGCTCACCACCGGGCCTTAGCAATCAGCCCCAGCATTTT
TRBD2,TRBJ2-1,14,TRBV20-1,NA,CSASPGLGMNEQFF,TGCAGTGCTAGTCCGGGACTAGGAATGAATGAGCAGTTCTTC
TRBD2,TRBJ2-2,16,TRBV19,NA,CASRRGGTRSTGELFF,TGTGCCAGTAGGCGGGGGGGCACCCGGAGCACCGGGGAGCTGTTTTTT
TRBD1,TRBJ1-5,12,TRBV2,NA,CASTGGGQPQHF,TGTGCCAGCACAGGGGGAGGACAGCCCCAGCATTTT
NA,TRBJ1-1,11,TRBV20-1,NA,CSARANTEAFF,TGCAGTGCTAGAGCAAACACTGAAGCTTTCTTT
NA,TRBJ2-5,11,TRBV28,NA,CASGTQETQYF,TGTGCCAGCGGGACACAAGAGACCCAGTACTTC
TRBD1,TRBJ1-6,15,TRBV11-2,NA,CASSLSGTANSPLHF,TGTGCCAGCAGCTTATCTGGGACAGCGAATTCACCCCTCCACTTT
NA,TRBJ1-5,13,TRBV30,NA,CAWSGQEDQPQHF,TGTGCCTGGAGTGGACAGGAGGATCAGCCCCAGCATTTT
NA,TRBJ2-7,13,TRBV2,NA,CASSERGPYEQYF,TGTGCCAGCAGTGAGCGAGGGCCCTACGAGCAGTACTTC
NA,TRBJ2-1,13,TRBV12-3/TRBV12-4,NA,CASSLVTAAFKFF,TGTGCCAGCAGTTTGGTGACAGCTGCGTTCAAGTTCTTC